The 28 T cell receptor beta chains below all came from one sample that was sequenced in a study of blood T cells in healthy people across ages. A second PCR of 7 to 11 cycles used a sample-barcoded 5' primer and a J-beta primer mix. TCRdb reanalysed the 5' RACE reads using MiXCR and keeps one entry per CDR3 protein. The sample holds approximately 850,000 distinct CDR3 sequences, around 43% seen once. Sequenced input: blood. These receptors all stem from a man aged 60 to 69 in good health.

This clonotype was picked up a small number of times. CDR3 amino acids: CASSWGGGAETQYF. In DNA form, the CDR3 reads TGTGCCAGCAGTTGGGGGGGAGGGGCAGAGACCCAGTACTTC. The V gene is TRBV12-3 or TRBV12-4, the J gene TRBJ2-5; 7 positions agree with TRBD2. The CDR3 sequence is 14 residues long. V lost 4 bases, J lost 4 bases, and 6 bases stayed unmatched.

The rearrangement uses TRBV4-1 and TRBJ2-2, with TRBD1 as a possible D gene (5 bases). Germline loops: CDR1 MGHRA, CDR2 YSYEKL. The CDR3 extends over 18 amino acids. The ends were cut back, 0 bases at V and 5 bases at J, with 19 bases in the middle. The CDR3 here is CASSQDRQTAGNTGELFF. The CDR3 region has the DNA TGCGCCAGCAGCCAAGATCGACAAACTGCAGGGAATACCGGGGAGCTGTTTTTT.

In its sample, this clonotype was seen a few times. The rearrangement links TRBV20-1 to TRBJ1-1; 7 bases match TRBD1. From germline, CDR1 is DFQATT and CDR2 SNEGSKA (reference sequence). Trimming removed 2 bases from V and 0 bases from J; junction bases left unmatched: 6. This CDR3 has 15 residues. The CDR3 DNA reads TGCAGTGCTAGAACACCCGGGACAGTGAACACTGAAGCTTTCTTT. It encodes CSARTPGTVNTEAFF.

The rearrangement links TRBV7-9 to TRBJ2-3; the D call may be TRBD1 or TRBD2 (5 bases each). The ends were cut back, 1 base at V and 12 bases at J, with 11 bases in the middle. The CDR3 totals 12 residues. CDR1 and CDR2 from the germline V gene are SEHNR and FQNEAQ (reference sequence). The CDR3 here is CASSLGGWVQYF. CDR3 coding DNA: TGTGCCAGCAGCTTAGGGGGGTGGGTCCAGTATTTT.

This clonotype was seen only once. The J gene is TRBJ2-1, the V gene TRBV15; 8 bases map to TRBD2. TRBJ2-7 matches the DNA end more closely, so the J call is doubtful. Germline CDR1 LNHNV, CDR2 YYDKDF (reference sequence). The CDR3 spans 17 residues. The CDR3 loop reads CATSREWGSGAYNEQYF. The CDR3 region has the DNA TGTGCCACCAGCAGAGAATGGGGTAGCGGGGCCTACAATGAGCAGTACTTC.

This clonotype has a count of ten or more. The rearrangement uses TRBV6-2 or TRBV6-3 and TRBJ2-7, with 7 bases lining up with TRBD2. CDR3 length equals 14 residues. The J segment lost 1 base and the V segment lost 7 bases, leaving 7 bases of the junction unmatched. Germline assignment: CDR1 MNHEY and CDR2 SVGEGT. DNA for the CDR3: TGTGCCAGCAATACGGTTAGCGGGTCCTACGAGCAGTACTTC. It yields the protein CASNTVSGSYEQYF.

The rearrangement uses TRBV16 and TRBJ1-2; 10 nucleotides agree with TRBD1. The germline CDR1 and CDR2 sequences are KGHSY and FQNENV. CDR3 size: 15 residues. V lost 4 bases, J lost 7 bases, and 9 bases stayed unmatched. The CDR3 DNA sequence: TGTGCCAGCAGCCTGGACAGGGGGGCCTTCGGTGGCTACACCTTC. Its protein is CASSLDRGAFGGYTF.

The J gene is TRBJ2-3, the V gene TRBV5-1, with 9 bases aligning to TRBD1. Trimming cost V 4 bases and J 3 bases; bases outside gene matches: 3. The V gene's germline CDR1 is SGHRS and CDR2 YFSETQ. The CDR3 loop spans 14 amino acids. CDR3 nucleotides: TGCGCCAGCAGCAACGGACAGGGGACAGATACGCAGTATTTT. Amino acids: CASSNGQGTDTQYF.

This clonotype was recorded at least ten times. The rearrangement uses TRBV7-2 and TRBJ2-3, with 15 nucleotides matching TRBD2. The CDR3 length is 19 residues. V lost 2 bases, J lost 4 bases, and 10 bases stayed unmatched. In germline, CDR1 is SGHTA, CDR2 FQGNSA. This CDR3 reads CASSLPGLAGGAWPDTQYF. The CDR3 nucleotides read TGTGCCAGCAGCTTACCCGGACTAGCGGGGGGGGCATGGCCAGATACGCAGTATTTT.

Details on this clonotype: A much larger clone is a single base away; this may be a read error. DNA of the CDR3: TGTGCCAGCACACGCTCGCCAGGAGAGACCCAGTTCTTC. It translates to CASTRSPGETQFF. The gene calls are TRBV6-6 and TRBJ2-1; D is unresolved. CDR1 MNHNY and CDR2 SVGAGI come from the germline V gene (reference sequence). There are 13 residues in the CDR3. Trimming cost V 7 bases and J 13 bases, with 20 bases left between them.

V and J are TRBV20-1 and TRBJ1-5; TRBD1 might be the D (5 bases). The germline V and J ends were trimmed by 3 bases and 8 bases, with 20 bases remaining between them. Germline CDR1 reads DFQATT; CDR2 reads SNEGSKA (reference sequence). The CDR3 totals 15 residues. CDR3 coding DNA: TGCAGTGCTAGGCGCTGGGGGAATTGGGAAGAGCCCCAGCATTTT. Its translation is CSARRWGNWEEPQHF.

The CDR3 DNA sequence: TGTGCCAGCAGCGTAGTTGGGCCCAGGGAGACCCAGTACTTC. Translated: CASSVVGPRETQYF. The rearrangement joins TRBV7-2 to TRBJ2-5; D gene ambiguous. This CDR3 is built from 14 residues. V was cut by 5 bases and J by 5 bases, with 15 bases left in between. Germline V gives CDR1 SGHTA, CDR2 FQGNSA.

V and J are TRBV7-9 and TRBJ2-3; the D gene could be TRBD1 or TRBD2 (5 bases each). Trimming removed 5 bases from V and 1 base from J, with 13 bases in between. The CDR3 loop spans 15 amino acids. Germline CDR1 reads SEHNR; CDR2 reads FQNEAQ (reference sequence). CDR3 sequence (DNA): TGTGCCAGCAGCCCGGGGCTGACAGGCACAGATACGCAGTATTTT. It specifies CASSPGLTGTDTQYF.

The chain uses TRBV9 and TRBJ1-2; D is unclear. V was trimmed by 3 bases and J by 4 bases, leaving 16 bases between them. Germline CDR1 and CDR2: SGDLS and YYNGEE. The CDR3 sequence is 15 residues long. The CDR3 loop is CASSAAVGIGYGYTF. CDR3 bases: TGTGCCAGCAGCGCCGCGGTAGGGATAGGCTATGGCTACACCTTC.

This clonotype was picked up a small number of times. The chain has TRBV13 and TRBJ2-5; D remains unclear. CDR3 size: 14 residues. The V gene's germline CDR1 is PRHDT and CDR2 FYEKMQ (reference sequence). V was trimmed by 5 bases and J by 1 base, leaving 11 bases between them. CDR3 DNA sequence: TGTGCCAGCAGCCCTGTTTCTCCCCAAGAGACCCAGTACTTC. It specifies CASSPVSPQETQYF.

V is TRBV2 and J is TRBJ1-2; TRBD1 aligns across 9 bases. V dropped 6 bases and J dropped 8; count of bases not matched to a gene: 7. CDR3 size: 13 residues. The germline CDR1 and CDR2 sequences are SNHLY and FYNNEI. CDR3 in DNA: TGTGCCAGCAGGGGACAGGGTTTGTCGGGCTACACCTTC. Its translation: CASRGQGLSGYTF.

This clonotype is labeled medium-sized. This sequence joins TRBV7-2 and TRBJ2-3; D unresolved. In germline, CDR1 is SGHTA, CDR2 FQGNSA. The CDR3 consists of 11 residues. V gave up 5 bases and J gave up 4 bases, with 4 bases separating them. CDR3 amino acids: CASSAADTQYF. The CDR3 coding sequence is TGTGCCAGCAGCGCGGCAGATACGCAGTATTTT.

The J gene is TRBJ1-4, the V gene TRBV30; a possible D gene is TRBD1 (6 bases). Trimming shortened V by 0 bases and J by 9 bases, and 20 bases separated the two germline ends. The germline V gene has CDR1 GTSNPN and CDR2 SVGIG (reference sequence). The CDR3 runs 16 residues. The chain's CDR3 is CAWSVRGGRSRKKLFF. For the CDR3, the DNA is TGTGCCTGGAGTGTACGCGGGGGGCGAAGTCGAAAAAAACTGTTTTTT.

The genes are TRBV7-9 and TRBJ1-6; the match to TRBD1 covers 7 bases. V lost 4 bases, J lost 7 bases, and 4 bases stayed unmatched. CDR3 length: 14 residues. Germline assignment: CDR1 SEHNR and CDR2 FQNEAQ (reference sequence). As DNA, the CDR3 is TGTGCCAGCAGCTCTGGGACAGAGAATTCACCCCTCCACTTT. Translated: CASSSGTENSPLHF.

The chain joins TRBV3-1 to TRBJ2-1; no clear D. The CDR3 totals 15 residues. V was pared by 0 bases and J by 7 bases, with 13 bases between. Germline lookup yields CDR1 LGHDT and CDR2 YNNKEL (reference sequence). CDR3 region: CASSQETKGENEQFF. DNA of the CDR3: TGTGCCAGCAGCCAAGAGACCAAGGGCGAAAATGAGCAGTTCTTC.

The J gene is TRBJ1-5, the V gene TRBV27; a weak D match, TRBD1 (5 bases). Germline V gives CDR1 MNHEY, CDR2 SMNVEV (reference sequence). Trimming shortened V by 6 bases and J by 3 bases, and 18 bases separated the two germline ends. This CDR3 region has 16 residues. The CDR3 nucleotides read TGTGCCAGCAGGGGGGGAGGGAAGTCCAACAATCAGCCCCAGCATTTT. The encoded protein is CASRGGGKSNNQPQHF.

The rearrangement links TRBV7-2 to TRBJ2-5, with D possibly being TRBD1 (6 bases). The J call may not be correct, given that the DNA end is closer to TRBJ2-7. The germline V gene has CDR1 SGHTA and CDR2 FQGNSA. The CDR3 extends over 16 amino acids. CDR3 region: CASSQAPTGPSYEQYF. As DNA, the CDR3 is TGTGCCAGCAGCCAAGCACCCACAGGGCCCTCCTACGAGCAGTACTTC.

The rearrangement uses TRBV9 and TRBJ2-3; the D gene could be TRBD1 or TRBD2 (5 bases each). This CDR3 spans 14 amino acids. The germline CDR1 and CDR2 sequences are SGDLS and YYNGEE. Trimming took 1 base from V and 6 from J, leaving 12 bases between them. The CDR3 reads CASSVRGTADTQYF. The CDR3 nucleotides are TGTGCCAGCAGCGTACGTGGGACCGCGGATACGCAGTATTTT.

This clonotype has more than one count but fewer than ten. V gene TRBV4-2 combines with J gene TRBJ2-2; D remains unclear. Trimming removed 0 bases from V and 6 bases from J, with 11 bases in between. CDR3 length equals 15 residues. Germline-derived CDR1 and CDR2 are LGHNA and YNFKEQ. The CDR3 DNA reads TGTGCCAGCAGCCAAGATGTGAGTCCCCCCGGGGAGCTGTTTTTT. Translated, it gives CASSQDVSPPGELFF.

J is TRBJ2-2 and V is TRBV25-1, with D possibly being TRBD2 (6 bases). V gave up 3 bases and J gave up 6 bases, with 11 bases separating them. CDR3 length: 14 amino acids. Germline assignment: CDR1 MGHDK and CDR2 SYGVNS. The CDR3, as DNA: TGTGCCAGCAGTGACTGGCGGGGCGCCGGGGAGCTGTTTTTT. Its translation is CASSDWRGAGELFF. The whole variable domain, remainder taken from reference TRBV25-1 and TRBJ2-2, is EADIYQTPRYLVIGTGKKITLECSQTMGHDKMYWYQQDPGMELHLIHYSYGVNSTEKGDLSSESTVSRIRTEHFPLTLESARPSHTSQYLCASSDWRGAGELFFGEGSRLTVL.

The gene calls are TRBV6-2 or TRBV6-3 and TRBJ1-6, with 7 bases aligning to TRBD1. Germline CDR1 MNHEY, CDR2 SVGEGT. With 3 bases clipped from V and 9 bases from J, the junction kept 8 bases outside the gene matches. CDR3 length: 15 amino acids. CDR3 nucleotides: TGTGCCAGCAGTTATCCTCGGGACAGAACTTCACCCCTCCACTTT. Its translation: CASSYPRDRTSPLHF.

The V gene is TRBV6-1, the J gene TRBJ1-1; no firm D call. This CDR3 has 15 residues. V lost 3 bases and J lost 3, with 14 bases in between. Germline CDR1 MNHNS, CDR2 SASEGT. The CDR3 loop reads CASSDIHTGYTEAFF. In nucleotides, the CDR3 is TGTGCCAGCAGTGACATCCACACCGGGTACACTGAAGCTTTCTTT.

The rearrangement uses TRBV20-1 and TRBJ2-7; TRBD2 might be the D (5 bases). Trimming shortened V by 3 bases and J by 4 bases, and 13 bases separated the two germline ends. The CDR3 runs to 13 residues. Germline V lookup: CDR1 DFQATT, CDR2 SNEGSKA (reference sequence). The DNA for the CDR3 is TGCAGTGCTAGTTCCGGAGGCGGATACGAGCAGTACTTC. It translates to CSASSGGGYEQYF.